The rows below give T cell receptor beta chains drawn from one sample of a study of radiation and T cells in renal cell carcinoma. The data were produced by immunoSEQ multiplex PCR, yet TCRdb's version contains in-frame clones alone and is incomplete. Here the sample spans about 150,000 clones, about 87% being singletons. The source material was blood, sampled from a patient whose treatment included radiotherapy and nephrectomy. The receptors stem from a woman in her 70s with renal cell carcinoma. The CDR3 runs from the conserved cysteine through the conserved F or W.

TRBV7-2,TRBJ2-5,CASSTYQETQYF
TRBV28,TRBJ1-2,CASSLYVQGAGYTF
TRBV7-3,TRBJ2-3,CASSPGQGNTDTQYF
TRBV7-2,TRBJ2-1,CASSLEWRVNEQFF
TRBV5-8,TRBJ2-5,CASSLGRGQGGETQYF
TRBV6-1,TRBJ2-2,CASRDRAVYTGELFF
TRBV6-5,TRBJ1-6,CASSYGRTGNSPLHF
TRBV6-6,TRBJ1-2,CASSYSAGNGYTF
TRBV6-5,TRBJ1-6,CASSYSASSYNSPLHF
TRBV27,TRBJ2-7,CASTQRGQGGYEQYF
TRBV7-9,TRBJ1-3,CASSPRGVGNTIYF
TRBV9,TRBJ2-3,CASSVAKTSGTDTQYF
TRBV28,TRBJ2-7,CASSFASEQYF
TRBV20-1,TRBJ2-1,CSARELDEQFF
TRBV27,TRBJ1-5,CASSWEGRRNQPQHF
TRBV6-5,TRBJ2-1,CASKRQGLSEQFF
TRBV15,TRBJ1-5,CATSSRNQPQHF
TRBV6-1,TRBJ2-3,CASSVGLAGGFSTDTQYF
TRBV7-9,TRBJ1-6,CASSLAGTQNSPLHF
TRBV27,TRBJ2-7,CASSLSGDLHEQYF
TRBV6-1,TRBJ1-5,CASSERNQPQHF
TRBV7-9,TRBJ2-2,CASSSLAGNTGELFF
TRBV4-3,TRBJ1-6,CASSQEGGRSPLHF
TRBV9,TRBJ2-5,CASSFTSGQETQYF
TRBV4-2,TRBJ2-5,CASSEDGKTQYF
TRBV2,TRBJ1-2,CASRTGTEIYGYTF
TRBV5-6,TRBJ1-2,CASSPGQGKLTF
TRBV6-6,TRBJ1-5,CASSREEPQHF
TRBV28,TRBJ2-5,CATTGEETQYF
TRBV4-1,TRBJ2-3,CASSLGLAGGPTDTQYF
TRBV6-6,TRBJ2-1,CASSYVAAGGIF
TRBV7-9,TRBJ2-7,CASSLKQPYEQYF
TRBV7-2,TRBJ2-1,CASSLRGNEQFF
TRBV6-5,TRBJ1-2,CASSYSREGNYGYTF
TRBV6-1,TRBJ2-1,CASSATLAGPSYNEQFF
TRBV5-1,TRBJ1-6,CASSLPDGYNSPLHF
TRBV9,TRBJ1-1,CASSVVVGSNTEAFF
TRBV9,TRBJ1-6,CASSAQGTLSPLHF
TRBV25-1,TRBJ2-1,CASSELPGPQGGTEQFF
TRBV7-2,TRBJ1-2,CASSPTDSRISYYGYTF
TRBV30,TRBJ1-1,CAGGNLYTEAFF
TRBV12-5,TRBJ2-5,CASGFGTGKETQYF
TRBV6-5,TRBJ2-7,CASSYTDLLTYEQYF
TRBV5-6,TRBJ2-2,CASSRQGANGELFF
TRBV4-3,TRBJ2-7,CASSQDIGVTYEQYF
TRBV5-1,TRBJ1-1,CASSIPTGEGTEAFF
TRBV5-1,TRBJ1-2,CASSLSGTSFLRGYTF
TRBV15,TRBJ1-5,CATSQGRDQPQHF
TRBV2,TRBJ2-5,CASSAGILQETQYF
TRBV7-2,TRBJ2-7,CASSLESRAYEQYF
TRBV9,TRBJ2-1,CASSVSPEGTSGRGEQFF
TRBV30,TRBJ1-6,CAWRSPRQGNSPLHF
TRBV2,TRBJ2-5,CASSLETQYF
TRBV29-1,TRBJ2-2,CSVAGLANTGELFF
TRBV7-2,TRBJ1-1,CASSLQGTNTEAFF
TRBV6-1,TRBJ1-6,CASTKLGQRDSPLHF
TRBV30,TRBJ1-5,CAWSGDRDNQPQHF
TRBV5-6,TRBJ2-1,CASSFGSERLLGLFF
TRBV19,TRBJ2-2,CASSFSTSGTGELFF